There are many counts of the clone carrying this T cell receptor beta chain. The data were obtained in a study of T cells after yellow fever vaccination. TCRdb processed the 5' RACE reads anew with MiXCR; each CDR3 protein has one entry. The table records over 45,000 distinct CDR3 sequences, approximately 7.7% of them present only once. V gave up 0 bases and J gave up 3 bases, with 9 bases separating them. There are 13 residues in the CDR3. Germline CDR1 and CDR2: DFQATT and SNEGSKA (reference sequence). The chain employs TRBV20-1 and TRBJ2-7; no definite D call. Sequences were derived from CD8+ T cells sorted from PBMCs, sampled on the day of the first yellow fever vaccination. The source of this sequence is a man between 18 and 35 years old who received the YFV17D yellow fever vaccine. CDR3 DNA sequence: TGCAGTGCTAGAGATCCCAAGGGCTACGAGCAGTACTTC. Translating it yields CSARDPKGYEQYF.